Sequencing of this T cell receptor beta chain was carried out in a study of CD4 T cell repertoires in COVID-19. Of note for this clone: Antigen: not known.

Sequencing was done directly on freshly isolated, uncultured memory T cells. Clones were read by immunoSEQ multiplex PCR, and TCRdb kept only the in-frame ones, dropping some. This repertoire shows about 22,000 clones, roughly 91% found once; its top ten account for approximately 0.6%. Broader study findings: Between about 6 and 28% of SARS-CoV-2 clonotypes also appeared in SARS-CoV and/or HKU1 spike cultures.

This TCR came from a human donor who had COVID-19. The specimen was central memory CD4+ T cells from blood, collected before the COVID-19 pandemic.

This chain's CDR3 is CASSGQDAGGGEQYF. The DNA of the CDR3 is TGTGCCAGCAGTGGACAGGACGCCGGGGGGGGCGAGCAGTACTTC. The rearrangement links TRBV28 to TRBJ2-7, with D maybe TRBD2 (8 bases). CDR3 length equals 15 residues. V was shortened by 5 bases and J by 6 bases, with 20 bases between the two germline ends. Germline V gene sequence: CDR1 MDHEN, CDR2 SYDVKM.